This paragraph reports one T cell receptor beta chain. This sample stems from a study of Ad26.COV2.S vaccination and SARS-CoV-2 variants. Study background: As a participant in COV1001, the donor was in the Ad26.COV2.S trial arm.

This table comes from immunoSEQ multiplex PCR, and its TCRdb copy is limited to in-frame clones, with some not included. There are hundreds of thousands of clones in the sample; about nine tenths occur only once, and approximately 3.6% lies in the top ten. The treatment is: roughly 18 received Ad26.COV2.S at low or high dose, single or two shots; several received placebo; per-sample allocation not given. The investigators took samples on day 63 after the first vaccine or placebo injection. In germline, CDR1 is WNHNN, CDR2 SYGVQD (reference sequence). The CDR3 extends over 15 amino acids. V was pared by 6 bases and J by 2 bases, with 17 bases between.

This clonotype originated in a person aged 18-65 years who received the Ad26.COV2.S COVID-19 vaccine or a placebo. The V call is TRBV10-1, the J call TRBJ2-7; a weak D match, TRBD1 (6 bases). This sample comprised peripheral blood, obtained in a trial of Ad26.COV2.S vaccine versus placebo. The CDR3 loop is CASRILGRDTYEQYF. The CDR3 nucleotides read TGCGCCAGCAGGATCCTGGGTAGGGACACCTACGAGCAGTACTTC.